This T cell receptor (beta chain) was documented in a study of T cells in localized non-small cell lung cancer. Data came from immunoSEQ multiplex PCR; TCRdb stores just in-frame clones and leaves some out. Of about 26,000 clones listed, approximately 78% are singletons. The CDR3 runs to 17 residues. This clone was seen only once. The sample was peripheral blood, taken before any cancer treatment. The clonotype originates from a woman aged 40 to 75 with stage I lung adenocarcinoma. The genes are TRBV21-1 and TRBJ2-2; TRBD1 is the table's D call, not checked against the DNA. TRBV21-1 is a known pseudogene. The CDR3 sequence: CASSTEPGRRTAGELFF. The CDR3 DNA reads TGTGCCAGCAGCACAGAGCCAGGGCGTAGGACCGCCGGGGAGCTGTTTTTT.